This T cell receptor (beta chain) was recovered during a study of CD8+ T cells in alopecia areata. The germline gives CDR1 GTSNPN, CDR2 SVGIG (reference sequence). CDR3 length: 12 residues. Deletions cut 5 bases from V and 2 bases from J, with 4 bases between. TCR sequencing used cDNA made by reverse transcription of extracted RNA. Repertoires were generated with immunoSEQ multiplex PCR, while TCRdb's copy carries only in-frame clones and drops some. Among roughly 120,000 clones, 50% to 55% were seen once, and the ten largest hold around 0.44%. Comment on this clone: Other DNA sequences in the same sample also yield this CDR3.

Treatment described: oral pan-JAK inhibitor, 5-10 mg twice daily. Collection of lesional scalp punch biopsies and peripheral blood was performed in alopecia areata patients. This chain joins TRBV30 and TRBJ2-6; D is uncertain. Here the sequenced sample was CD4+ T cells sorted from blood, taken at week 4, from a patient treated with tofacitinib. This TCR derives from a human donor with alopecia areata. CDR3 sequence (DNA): TGTGCCTGGTCGACTGGGGCCAACGTCCTGACTTTC. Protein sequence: CAWSTGANVLTF.